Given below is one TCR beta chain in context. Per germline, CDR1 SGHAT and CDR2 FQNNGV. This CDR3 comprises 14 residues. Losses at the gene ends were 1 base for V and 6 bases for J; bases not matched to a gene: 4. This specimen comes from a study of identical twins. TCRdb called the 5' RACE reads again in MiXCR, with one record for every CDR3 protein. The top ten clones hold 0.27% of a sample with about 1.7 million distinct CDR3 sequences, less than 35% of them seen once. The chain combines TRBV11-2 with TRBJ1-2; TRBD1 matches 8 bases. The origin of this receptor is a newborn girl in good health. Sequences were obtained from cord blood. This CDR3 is CASSLGPGGDGYTF. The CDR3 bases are TGTGCCAGCAGCTTAGGTCCAGGGGGCGATGGCTACACCTTC.